This TCR beta chain was captured by sequencing in a study of blood T cell repertoires in COVID-19. At the level of the study: Acute and convalescent COVID-19 samples came from the United States, Italy and Spain.

The protocol was immunoSEQ multiplex PCR, while the TCRdb copy is restricted to in-frame clones and leaves out a portion. The table records about 240,000 clones, 88% of them present only once. Germline values: CDR1 MNHEY, CDR2 SVGAGI. CDR3 length: 14 amino acids. After removal of 6 bases from V and 4 bases from J, the junction contained 6 bases not matched to a gene. Sequenced: peripheral blood. The chain joins TRBV6-5 to TRBJ2-7; TRBD1 agrees at 10 bases. The sequence derives from a woman in her 40s who had recovered from COVID-19. The CDR3 coding sequence is TGTGCCAGCAGGGAGACAGGGGGCTGGTACGAGCAGTACTTC. Translation gives CASRETGGWYEQYF.